This T cell receptor beta chain is from a study of blood T cell repertoires in COVID-19. Trimming left V 5 bases short and J 6 bases short, with 11 bases between. CDR3 length equals 12 residues. This table comes from immunoSEQ multiplex PCR, and its TCRdb copy is limited to in-frame clones, with some not included. Of 200,000 to 300,000 clones in the sample, roughly 88% were seen once. The clonotype originates from a man aged 35 to 55 with acute or convalescent COVID-19. What was sequenced was peripheral blood. The chain links TRBV12-3 or TRBV12-4 to TRBJ2-7; D remains unclear. The CDR3 here is CASSRSEGEQYF. The CDR3, as DNA: TGTGCCAGCAGTCGGAGTGAAGGCGAGCAGTACTTC.